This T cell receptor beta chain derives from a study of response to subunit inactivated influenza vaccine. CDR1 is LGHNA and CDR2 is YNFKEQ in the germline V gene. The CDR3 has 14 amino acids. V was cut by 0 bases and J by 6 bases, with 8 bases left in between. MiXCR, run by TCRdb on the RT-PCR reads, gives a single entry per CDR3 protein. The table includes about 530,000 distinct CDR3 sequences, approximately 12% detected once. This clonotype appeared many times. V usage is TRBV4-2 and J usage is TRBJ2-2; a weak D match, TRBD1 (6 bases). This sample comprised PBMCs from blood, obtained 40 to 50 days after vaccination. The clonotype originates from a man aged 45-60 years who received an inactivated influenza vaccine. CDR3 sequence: CASSQDRTAGELFF. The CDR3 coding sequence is TGTGCCAGCAGCCAAGATAGGACAGCCGGGGAGCTGTTTTTT.